The sequence of this T cell receptor beta chain was determined in a study of CD8 T cells in Susac syndrome. The authors reverse transcribed roughly 0.5 to 1 ug RNA with random hexamers. TCRdb reanalysed the immunoSEQ multiplex PCR reads using MiXCR and keeps one entry per CDR3 protein. The table shows around 170,000 distinct CDR3 sequences, with around 95% occurring only once. Study observations and caveats: Within Susac syndrome CD4+ T cell repertoires, clonal expansion was not evident.

About this clonotype: The antigen remains unidentified.

Negative isolation was used for CD8+ and CD4+ T cells, and FACS enrichment was applied to TEMRA cells. V gave up 1 base and J gave up 2 bases; unmatched junction bases: 8. In germline, CDR1 is SGHTA, CDR2 FQGNSA. The CDR3 is 18 amino acids. The chain carries TRBV7-2 and TRBJ2-3; 11 bases are shared with TRBD2. The source of this sequence is a human donor with Susac syndrome. Sequencing was performed on CD4+ T cells from PBMCs. In nucleotides, the CDR3 is TGTGCCAGCAGCTTAGGATTGATTAGCGGGGGGGACACAGATACGCAGTATTTT. This translates into CASSLGLISGGDTDTQYF.